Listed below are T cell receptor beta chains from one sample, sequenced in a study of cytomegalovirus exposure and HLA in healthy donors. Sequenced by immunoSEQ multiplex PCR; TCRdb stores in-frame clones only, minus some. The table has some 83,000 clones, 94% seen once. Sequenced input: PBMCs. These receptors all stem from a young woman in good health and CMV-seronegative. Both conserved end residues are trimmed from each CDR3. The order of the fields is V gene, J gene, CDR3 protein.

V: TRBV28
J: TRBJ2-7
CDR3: ASSTTSGPQY

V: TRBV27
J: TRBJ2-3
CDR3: ASSLNRVGDTQY

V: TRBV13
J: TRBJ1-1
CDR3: ASSTDRATEAF

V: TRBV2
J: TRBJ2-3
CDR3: ASSERGSGNTDTQY

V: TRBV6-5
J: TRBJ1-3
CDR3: ASGQGLSGNTIY

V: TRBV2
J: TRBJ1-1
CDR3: ASRSPQGNTEAF

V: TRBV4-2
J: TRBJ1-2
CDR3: ASSHLLRGDNYGYT

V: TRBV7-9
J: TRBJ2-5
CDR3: ASSLGTGGLETQY

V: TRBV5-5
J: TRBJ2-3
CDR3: ASSLVIITRFTDTQY

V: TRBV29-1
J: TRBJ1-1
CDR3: SVVPGEGTEAF

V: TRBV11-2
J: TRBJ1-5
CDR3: ASSLHGSNQPQH

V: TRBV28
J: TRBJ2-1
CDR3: ASSFTRALNEQF

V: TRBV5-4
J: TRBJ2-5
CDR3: ASSSPGQGAETQY

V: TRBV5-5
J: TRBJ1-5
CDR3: ASSGGQGGQPQH

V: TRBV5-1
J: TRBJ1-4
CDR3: ASSPDGGEEKLF

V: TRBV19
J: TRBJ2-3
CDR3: ASTSQGLSGDTQY

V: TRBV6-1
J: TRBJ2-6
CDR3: ASSEDNSGANVLT

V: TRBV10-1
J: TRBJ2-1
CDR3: ASSESTYNEQF

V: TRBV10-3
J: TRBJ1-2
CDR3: AISESQGHGYT

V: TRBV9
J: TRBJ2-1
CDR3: ASSVDSASTEQF

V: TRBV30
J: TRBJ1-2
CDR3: AWSGSQPNYGYT

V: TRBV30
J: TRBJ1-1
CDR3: AWSTALLSTEAF

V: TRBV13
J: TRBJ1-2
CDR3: ASSNARTRQGQGGYT

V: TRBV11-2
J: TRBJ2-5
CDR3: ASSLDDSIGRETQY

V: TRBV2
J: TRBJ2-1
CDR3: ASSEIEGGSHEQF

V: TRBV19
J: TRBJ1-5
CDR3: ASRLTGVEQPQH

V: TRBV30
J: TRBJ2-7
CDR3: AWSPLSGGSYTYEQY